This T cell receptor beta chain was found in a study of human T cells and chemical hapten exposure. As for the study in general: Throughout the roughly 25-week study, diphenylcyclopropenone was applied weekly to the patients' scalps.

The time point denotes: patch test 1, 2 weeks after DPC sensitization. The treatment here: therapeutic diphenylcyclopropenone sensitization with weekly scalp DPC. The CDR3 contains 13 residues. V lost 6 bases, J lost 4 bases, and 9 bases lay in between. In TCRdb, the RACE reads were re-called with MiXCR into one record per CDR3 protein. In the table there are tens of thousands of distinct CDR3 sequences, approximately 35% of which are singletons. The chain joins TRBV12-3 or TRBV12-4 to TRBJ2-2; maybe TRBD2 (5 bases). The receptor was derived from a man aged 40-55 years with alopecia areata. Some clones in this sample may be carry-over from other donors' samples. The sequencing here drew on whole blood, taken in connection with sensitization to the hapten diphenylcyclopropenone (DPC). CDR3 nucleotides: TGTGCCAGCAGCCCAAGCGGCACCGGGGAGCTGTTTTTT. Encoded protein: CASSPSGTGELFF.